The 15 T cell receptor beta chains presented below share a single source sample, sequenced in a study of regulatory T cells in long-lasting Graves disease. Both iRepertoire HTBI primers and Arm-PCR of CDR3 regions were used to build the TCR beta libraries. TCRdb reprocessed the multiplex PCR reads with MiXCR, giving one entry per CDR3 protein. The sample holds 550,000 to 650,000 distinct CDR3 sequences; around 16% are singletons and the top ten take 9.5% to 15%. Time point reported: newly diagnosed GD, antithyroid drugs for less than 3 months. RNA extracted from PBMCs served as the sequencing template. These data also featured in a second study, about T cells in Graves' hyperthyroidism and ophthalmopathy.

Sequencing used peripheral blood mononuclear cells (PBMCs), obtained at new diagnosis, from a patient treated with antithyroid drugs. These receptors were taken from a young man with Graves disease.

In regard to this clonotype: A read error may be the cause here, since a much bigger clone is one base away. V gene TRBV6-2 or TRBV6-3 combines with J gene TRBJ1-2, with 8 bases lining up with TRBD1. Germline V gene lookup returns CDR1 MNHEY and CDR2 SVGEGT. The length of the CDR3 is 16 residues. The junction had 14 bases not matched to a gene; V was cut back by 7 bases and J by 4 bases. CDR3 amino acids: CASIQAGGTPIYGYTF. CDR3 in DNA: TGTGCCAGCATACAGGCAGGGGGCACTCCTATCTATGGCTACACCTTC.

This clonotype has at least ten counts. The J gene is TRBJ2-1, the V gene TRBV12-5; D is perhaps TRBD1 (6 bases). Per germline, CDR1 LGHNT and CDR2 FRNRAP. The CDR3 spans 17 residues. The germline V and J ends were trimmed by 1 base and 4 bases, with 17 bases remaining between them. The CDR3 nucleotides read TGTGCTAGTGGTTTGGCCCAGACAGGAACGATGTACAATGAGCAGTTCTTC. The encoded protein is CASGLAQTGTMYNEQFF.

This clonotype has ten or more counts. The chain is built from TRBV11-1 and TRBJ2-1; TRBD1 is a possible D gene (6 bases). Germline V gives CDR1 SGHAT, CDR2 FQDESV (reference sequence). This CDR3 is built from 16 residues. V was trimmed by 1 base and J by 3 bases, leaving 13 bases between them. Here the CDR3 DNA reads TGTGCCAGCAGCTTAGAGAGGGACATTGACTACAATGAGCAGTTCTTC. As protein: CASSLERDIDYNEQFF. Drawing the rest from reference TRBV11-1 and TRBJ2-1, the complete variable domain is EAEVAQSPRYKITEKSQAVAFWCDPISGHATLYWYRQILGQGPELLVQFQDESVVDDSQLPKDRFSAERLKGVDSTLKIQPAELGDSAMYLCASSLERDIDYNEQFFGPGTRLTVL.

The J gene is TRBJ2-7, the V gene TRBV7-6; a possible D gene is TRBD2 (5 bases). Trimming pared 3 bases from V and 6 bases from J, leaving 18 bases between. The CDR3 runs 15 residues. The germline gives CDR1 SGHVS, CDR2 FNYEAQ. As DNA, the CDR3 is TGTGCCAGCAGCTTGTCCTTAGCGCCGTCAGGCGAGCAGTACTTC. It codes for CASSLSLAPSGEQYF.

A single count supports this clonotype. The chain joins TRBV11-2 to TRBJ1-5, with 7 bases aligning to TRBD1. The CDR3 runs to 15 residues. CDR1 is SGHAT and CDR2 is FQNNGV in the germline V gene. With 1 base clipped from V and 2 bases from J, the junction kept 2 bases outside the gene matches. The CDR3 DNA sequence: TGTGCCAGCAGCTTAGGACAGGGTCGCAATCAGCCCCAGCATTTT. Translating it yields CASSLGQGRNQPQHF.

This clonotype was detected many times. The chain is built from TRBV6-5 and TRBJ2-7; maybe TRBD2 (5 bases). Germline CDR1 reads MNHEY; CDR2 reads SVGAGI. This CDR3 contains 12 residues. The V end lost 2 bases, the J end lost 6 bases, and 8 bases lay between the germline ends. The CDR3 region is CASSYRGREQYF. The CDR3 coding sequence is TGTGCCAGCAGTTACCGAGGGCGCGAGCAGTACTTC.

A remark on this clonotype: Being one base from a much bigger clone, this may be a read error. This chain uses TRBV12-3 or TRBV12-4 with TRBJ1-5; D remains ambiguous. The CDR3 is 14 residues long. The CDR3 sequence: CTSWTPASNQPQHF. The CDR3 DNA sequence: TGTACCAGCTGGACCCCGGCTAGCAATCAGCCCCAGCATTTT.

The chain recombines TRBV7-3 with TRBJ2-2; 7 bases line up with TRBD1. The CDR3 runs 16 residues. V was pared by 2 bases and J by 4 bases, with 7 bases of the junction left unmatched. Germline lookup yields CDR1 SGHTA and CDR2 FQGTGA. This chain's CDR3 is CASSLLQGLGTGELFF. CDR3 DNA: TGTGCCAGCAGCTTATTACAGGGGTTGGGCACCGGGGAGCTGTTTTTT. Looking up the rest from reference TRBV7-3 and TRBJ2-2 gives the full variable domain: GAGVSQTPSNKVTEKGKYVELRCDPISGHTALYWYRQSLGQGPEFLIYFQGTGAADDSGLPNDRFFAVRPEGSVSTLKIQRTERGDSAVYLCASSLLQGLGTGELFFGEGSRLTVL.

Concerning this clonotype: This is likely an artifact of a read error, given a far larger clone one base away. This rearrangement joins TRBV7-9 to TRBJ2-5, with TRBD2 identical over 11 bases. Near its end, the DNA agrees better with TRBJ2-1, so the J call may be wrong. The CDR3 sequence is 14 residues long. CDR1 is SEHNR and CDR2 is FQNEAQ in the germline V gene (reference sequence). CDR3 protein: CASSQTSGKNEQFF. The CDR3 nucleotides are TGTGCCAGCAGCCAGACTAGCGGGAAAAATGAGCAGTTCTTC.

This clonotype appeared many times. This chain connects TRBV5-5 to TRBJ2-7, with 9 positions matching TRBD1. Germline V gives CDR1 SGHKS, CDR2 YYEKEE (reference sequence). The trim removed 4 bases at V and 2 bases at J, leaving 7 bases unmatched. This CDR3 is 15 amino acids long. CDR3 residues: CASSTLQGATYEQYF. DNA of the CDR3: TGTGCCAGCAGCACGTTACAGGGGGCGACCTACGAGCAGTACTTC.

This chain uses TRBV5-6 with TRBJ2-7; TRBD1 might be the D (5 bases). Germline CDR1 SGHDT, CDR2 YYEEEE. The CDR3 is 14 amino acids. V shed 2 bases and J shed 4 bases, with 13 bases lying between them. The CDR3 spells CASSFRAGLYEQYF. In DNA form, the CDR3 reads TGTGCCAGCAGCTTTCGCGCAGGGCTTTACGAGCAGTACTTC.

This chain links TRBV9 with TRBJ1-1; no clear D. The V end lost 4 bases, the J end lost 8 bases, and 12 bases lay between the germline ends. CDR1 is SGDLS and CDR2 is YYNGEE in the germline V gene. The CDR3 totals 12 residues. The CDR3 coding sequence is TGTGCCAGCAGCACATTCGGGGAGGAAGCTTTCTTT. Its protein product is CASSTFGEEAFF.

The V gene is TRBV2, the J gene TRBJ2-5, with TRBD1 identical over 9 bases. J lost 5 bases, V lost 5 bases, and 6 bases had no gene match. Germline CDR1 and CDR2: SNHLY and FYNNEI. This CDR3 comprises 14 residues. CDR3 nucleotide sequence: TGTGCCAGCAGTTCAAGGACAGGGGTTGAGACCCAGTACTTC. Protein product: CASSSRTGVETQYF.

This clonotype was seen more than once but under ten times. The chain joins TRBV9 to TRBJ2-5, with a tentative D call TRBD2 (6 bases). Trimming left V 0 bases short and J 3 bases short, with 9 bases between. CDR1 and CDR2 from the germline V gene are SGDLS and YYNGEE. The CDR3 covers 14 residues. The CDR3 coding sequence is TGTGCCAGCAGCGTAGGGGAGGCGGAAGAGACCCAGTACTTC. Encoded protein: CASSVGEAEETQYF.

This clonotype has ten or more counts. The chain couples TRBV13 to TRBJ2-3, with D hard to call. The CDR3 covers 16 residues. Trimming cost V 5 bases and J 2 bases, with 17 bases left between them. CDR1 is PRHDT and CDR2 is FYEKMQ in the germline V gene (reference sequence). The CDR3: CASSLRKVSSTDTQYF. The CDR3 DNA is TGTGCCAGCAGCCTAAGGAAGGTCAGCTCCACAGATACGCAGTATTTT.